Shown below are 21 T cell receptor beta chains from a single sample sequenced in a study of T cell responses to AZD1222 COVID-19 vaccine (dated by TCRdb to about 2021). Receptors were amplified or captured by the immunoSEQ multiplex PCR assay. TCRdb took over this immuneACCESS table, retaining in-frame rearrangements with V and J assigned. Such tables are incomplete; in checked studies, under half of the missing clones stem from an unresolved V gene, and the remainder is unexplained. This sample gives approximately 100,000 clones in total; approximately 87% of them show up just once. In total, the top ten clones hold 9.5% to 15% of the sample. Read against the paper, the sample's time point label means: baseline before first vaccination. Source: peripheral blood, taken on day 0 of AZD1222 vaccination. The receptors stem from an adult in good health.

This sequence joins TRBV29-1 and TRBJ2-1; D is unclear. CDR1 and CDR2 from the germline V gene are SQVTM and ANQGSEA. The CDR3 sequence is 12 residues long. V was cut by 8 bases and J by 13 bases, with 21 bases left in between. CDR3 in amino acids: CSLSGGASEQFF. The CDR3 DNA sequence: TGCAGCTTAAGTGGTGGCGCGAGCGAACAGTTCTTC.

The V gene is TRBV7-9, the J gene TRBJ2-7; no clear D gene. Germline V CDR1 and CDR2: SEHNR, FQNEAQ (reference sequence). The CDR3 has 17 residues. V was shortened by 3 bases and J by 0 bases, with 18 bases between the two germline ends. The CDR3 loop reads CASSLENRLRSSYEQYF. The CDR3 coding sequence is TGTGCCAGCAGCTTGGAGAATCGACTGAGAAGCTCCTACGAGCAGTACTTC.

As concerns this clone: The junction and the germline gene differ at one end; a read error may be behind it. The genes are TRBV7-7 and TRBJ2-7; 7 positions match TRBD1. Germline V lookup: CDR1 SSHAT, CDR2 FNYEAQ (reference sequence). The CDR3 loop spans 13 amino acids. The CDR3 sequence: CASSLNRGYEQYF. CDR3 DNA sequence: TGTGCTAGCAGCTTAAACAGGGGCTACGAGCAGTACTTC.

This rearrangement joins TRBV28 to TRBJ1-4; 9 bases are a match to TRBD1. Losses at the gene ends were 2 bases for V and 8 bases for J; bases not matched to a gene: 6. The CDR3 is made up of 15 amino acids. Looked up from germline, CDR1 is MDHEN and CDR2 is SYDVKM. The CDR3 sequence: CASSLGGQGGEKLFF. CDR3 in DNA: TGTGCCAGCAGTTTAGGGGGACAGGGAGGAGAAAAACTGTTTTTT.

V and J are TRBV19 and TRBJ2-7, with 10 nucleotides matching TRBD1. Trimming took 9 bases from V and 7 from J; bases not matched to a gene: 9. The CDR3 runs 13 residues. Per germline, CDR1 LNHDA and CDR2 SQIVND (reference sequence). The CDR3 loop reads CARLDRGTGEQYF. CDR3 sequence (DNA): TGTGCCAGGCTGGACAGGGGGACAGGGGAGCAGTACTTC.

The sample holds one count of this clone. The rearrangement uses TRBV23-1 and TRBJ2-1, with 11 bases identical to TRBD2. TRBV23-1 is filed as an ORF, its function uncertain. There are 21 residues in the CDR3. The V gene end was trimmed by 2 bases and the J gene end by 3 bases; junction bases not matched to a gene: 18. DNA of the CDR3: TGCGCCAGCAGTCAACTCTCCGGACCGACCTCCGGGACTAGCGGCTACAATGAGCAGTTCTTC. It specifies CASSQLSGPTSGTSGYNEQFF.

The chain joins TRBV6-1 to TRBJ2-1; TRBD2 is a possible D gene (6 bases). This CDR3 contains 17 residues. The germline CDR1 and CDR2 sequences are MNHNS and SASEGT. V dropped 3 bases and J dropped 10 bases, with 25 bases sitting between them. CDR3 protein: CASSERFGSGGSGEQFF. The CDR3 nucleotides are TGTGCCAGCAGTGAGAGGTTTGGTAGTGGGGGGTCTGGGGAGCAGTTCTTC.

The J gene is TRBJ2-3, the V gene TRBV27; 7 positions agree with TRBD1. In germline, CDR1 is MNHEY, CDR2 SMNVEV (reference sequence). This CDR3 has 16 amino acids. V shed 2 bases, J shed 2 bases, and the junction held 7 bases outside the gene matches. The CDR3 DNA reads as TGTGCCAGCAGTTTAGAGGGGGCGAGACCCACAGATACGCAGTATTTT. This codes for CASSLEGARPTDTQYF.

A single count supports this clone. The CDR3 protein is CASSFLVHTGELFF. The CDR3 DNA sequence: TGTGCCAGCAGCTTCCTGGTGCATACCGGGGAGCTGTTTTTT. The chain joins TRBV5-5 to TRBJ2-2, with D hard to call. V was pared by 2 bases and J by 5 bases, with 10 bases between. The CDR3 length is 14 residues. Germline-derived CDR1 and CDR2 are SGHKS and YYEKEE (reference sequence).

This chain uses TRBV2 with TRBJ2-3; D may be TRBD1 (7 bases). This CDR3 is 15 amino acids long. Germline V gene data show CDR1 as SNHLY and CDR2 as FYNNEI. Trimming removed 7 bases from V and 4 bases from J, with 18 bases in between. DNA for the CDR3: TGTGCCAGCACTCTAAGACAGGGAGGACCAGATACGCAGTATTTT. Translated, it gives CASTLRQGGPDTQYF.

CDR3 protein: CSARDLDGYTF. The CDR3 DNA reads TGCAGTGCTAGAGATCTAGATGGCTACACCTTC. This chain joins TRBV20-1 and TRBJ1-2, with D unresolved. Germline CDR1 and CDR2: DFQATT and SNEGSKA (reference sequence). Trimming shortened V by 0 bases and J by 6 bases, and 5 bases separated the two germline ends. This CDR3 has 11 amino acids.

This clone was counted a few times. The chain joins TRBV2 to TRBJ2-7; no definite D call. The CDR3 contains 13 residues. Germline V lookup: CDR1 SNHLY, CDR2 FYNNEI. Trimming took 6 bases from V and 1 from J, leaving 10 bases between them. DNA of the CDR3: TGTGCCAGCAGACCCACAGTTTCCTACGAGCAGTACTTC. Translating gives CASRPTVSYEQYF.

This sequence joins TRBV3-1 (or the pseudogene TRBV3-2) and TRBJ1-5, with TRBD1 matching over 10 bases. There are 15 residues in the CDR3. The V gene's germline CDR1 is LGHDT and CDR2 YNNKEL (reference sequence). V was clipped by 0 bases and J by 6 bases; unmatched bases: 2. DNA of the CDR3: TGTGCCAGCAGCCAAGATCGGACAGGGGGTCAGCCCCAGCATTTT. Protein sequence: CASSQDRTGGQPQHF.

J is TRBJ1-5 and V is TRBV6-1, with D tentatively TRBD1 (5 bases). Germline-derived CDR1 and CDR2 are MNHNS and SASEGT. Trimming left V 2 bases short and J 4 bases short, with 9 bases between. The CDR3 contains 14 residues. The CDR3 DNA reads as TGTGCCAGCAGTGAACAGGGAGGAAATCAGCCCCAGCATTTT. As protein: CASSEQGGNQPQHF.

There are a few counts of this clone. The CDR3 bases are TGCGCCAGCAGCTCCAACCCCGGGACAAGTGAAGCTTTCTTT. As protein: CASSSNPGTSEAFF. The chain recombines TRBV5-1 with TRBJ1-1; weak D call: TRBD1 (6 bases). The CDR3 has 14 residues. V lost 3 bases and J 7 bases, leaving 16 bases between the germline ends. Germline CDR1 SGHRS, CDR2 YFSETQ.

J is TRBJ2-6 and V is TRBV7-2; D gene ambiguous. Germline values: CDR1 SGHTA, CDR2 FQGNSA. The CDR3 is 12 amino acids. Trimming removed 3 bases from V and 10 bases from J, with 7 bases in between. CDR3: CASSLVRNVLTF. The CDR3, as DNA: TGTGCCAGCAGCTTGGTACGGAACGTCCTGACTTTC.

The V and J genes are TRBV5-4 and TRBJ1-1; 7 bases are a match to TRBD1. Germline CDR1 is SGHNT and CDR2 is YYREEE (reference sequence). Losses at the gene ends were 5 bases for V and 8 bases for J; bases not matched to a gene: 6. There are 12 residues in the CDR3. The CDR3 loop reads CASSFDRAEAFF. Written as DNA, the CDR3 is TGTGCCAGCAGTTTCGACAGGGCCGAAGCTTTCTTT. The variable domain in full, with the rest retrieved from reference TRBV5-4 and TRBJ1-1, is ETGVTQSPTHLIKTRGQQVTLRCSSQSGHNTVSWYQQALGQGPQFIFQYYREEENGRGNFPPRFSGLQFPNYSSELNVNALELDDSALYLCASSFDRAEAFFGQGTRLTVV.

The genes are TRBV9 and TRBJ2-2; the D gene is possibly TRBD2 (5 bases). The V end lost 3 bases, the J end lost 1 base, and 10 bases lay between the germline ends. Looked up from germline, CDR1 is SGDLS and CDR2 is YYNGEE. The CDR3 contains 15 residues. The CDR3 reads CASSAASRNTGELFF. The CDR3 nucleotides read TGTGCCAGCAGCGCCGCTAGCAGGAACACCGGGGAGCTGTTTTTT. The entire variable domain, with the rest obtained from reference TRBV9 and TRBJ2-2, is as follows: DSGVTQTPKHLITATGQRVTLRCSPRSGDLSVYWYQQSLDQGLQFLIQYYNGEERAKGNILERFSAQQFPDLHSELNLSSLELGDSALYFCASSAASRNTGELFFGEGSRLTVL.

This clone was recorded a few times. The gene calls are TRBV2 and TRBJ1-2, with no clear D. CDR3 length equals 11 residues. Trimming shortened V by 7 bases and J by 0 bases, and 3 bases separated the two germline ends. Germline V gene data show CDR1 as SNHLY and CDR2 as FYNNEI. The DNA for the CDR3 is TGTGCCAGCAAGGCTAACTATGGCTACACCTTC. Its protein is CASKANYGYTF. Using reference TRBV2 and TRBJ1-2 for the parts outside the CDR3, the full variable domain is EPEVTQTPSHQVTQMGQEVILRCVPISNHLYFYWYRQILGQKVEFLVSFYNNEISEKSEIFDDQFSVERPDGSNFTLKIRSTKLEDSAMYFCASKANYGYTFGSGTRLTVV.

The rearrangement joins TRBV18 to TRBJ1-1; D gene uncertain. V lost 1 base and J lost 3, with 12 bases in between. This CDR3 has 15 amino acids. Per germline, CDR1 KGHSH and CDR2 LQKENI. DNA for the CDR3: TGTGCCAGCTCACCACAGACTGGGTCCGACACTGAAGCTTTCTTT. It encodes CASSPQTGSDTEAFF.

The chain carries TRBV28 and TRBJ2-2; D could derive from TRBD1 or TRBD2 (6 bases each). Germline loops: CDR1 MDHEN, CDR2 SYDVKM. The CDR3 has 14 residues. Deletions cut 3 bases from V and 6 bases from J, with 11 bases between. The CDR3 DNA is TGTGCCAGCAGTTTTTTGGAGGGGGCCGGGGAGCTGTTTTTT. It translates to CASSFLEGAGELFF.